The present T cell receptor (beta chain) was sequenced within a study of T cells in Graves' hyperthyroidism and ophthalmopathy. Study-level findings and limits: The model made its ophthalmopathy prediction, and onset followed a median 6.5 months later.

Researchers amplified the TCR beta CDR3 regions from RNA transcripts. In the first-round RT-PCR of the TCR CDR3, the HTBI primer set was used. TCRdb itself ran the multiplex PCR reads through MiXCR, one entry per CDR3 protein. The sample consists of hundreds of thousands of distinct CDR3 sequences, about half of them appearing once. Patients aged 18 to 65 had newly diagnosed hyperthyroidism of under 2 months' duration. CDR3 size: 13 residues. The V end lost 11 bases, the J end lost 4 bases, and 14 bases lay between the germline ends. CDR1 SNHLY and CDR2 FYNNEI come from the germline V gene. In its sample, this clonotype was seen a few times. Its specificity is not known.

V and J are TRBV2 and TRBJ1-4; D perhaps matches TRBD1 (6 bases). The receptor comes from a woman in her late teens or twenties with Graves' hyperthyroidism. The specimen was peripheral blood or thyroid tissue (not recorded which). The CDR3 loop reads CASKGDHNEKLFF. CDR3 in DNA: TGTGCCTCCAAGGGGGACCATAATGAAAAACTGTTTTTT.